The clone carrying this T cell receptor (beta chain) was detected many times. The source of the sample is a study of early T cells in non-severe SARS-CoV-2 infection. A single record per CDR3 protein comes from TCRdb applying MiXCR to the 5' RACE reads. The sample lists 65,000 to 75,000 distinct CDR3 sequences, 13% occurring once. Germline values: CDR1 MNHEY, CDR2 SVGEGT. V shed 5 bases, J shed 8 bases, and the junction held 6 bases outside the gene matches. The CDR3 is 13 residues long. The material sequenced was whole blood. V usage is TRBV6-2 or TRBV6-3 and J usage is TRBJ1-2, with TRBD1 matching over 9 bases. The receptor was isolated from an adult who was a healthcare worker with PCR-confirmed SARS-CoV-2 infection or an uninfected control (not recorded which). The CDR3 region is CASSRDRAHGYTF. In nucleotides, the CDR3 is TGTGCCAGCAGTCGGGACAGGGCCCACGGCTACACCTTC.